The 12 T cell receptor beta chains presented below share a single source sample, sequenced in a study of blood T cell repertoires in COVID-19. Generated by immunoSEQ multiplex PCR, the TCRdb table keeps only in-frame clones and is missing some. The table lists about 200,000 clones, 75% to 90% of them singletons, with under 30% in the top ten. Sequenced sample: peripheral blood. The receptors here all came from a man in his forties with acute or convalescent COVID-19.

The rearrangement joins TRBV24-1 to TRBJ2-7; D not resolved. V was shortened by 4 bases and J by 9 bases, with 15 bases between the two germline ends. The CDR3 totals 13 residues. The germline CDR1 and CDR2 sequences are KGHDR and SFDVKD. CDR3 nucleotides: TGTGCCACCAGTGACCCCCAGACACATCGGCAGTACTTC. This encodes CATSDPQTHRQYF.

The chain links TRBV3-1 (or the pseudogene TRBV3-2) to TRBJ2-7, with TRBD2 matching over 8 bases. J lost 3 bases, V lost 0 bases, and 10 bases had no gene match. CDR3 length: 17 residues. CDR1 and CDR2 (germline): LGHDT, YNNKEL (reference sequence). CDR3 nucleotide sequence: TGTGCCAGCAGCCAAGAGGAAAGCGGGGGCGCCGACTACGAGCAGTACTTC. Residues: CASSQEESGGADYEQYF.

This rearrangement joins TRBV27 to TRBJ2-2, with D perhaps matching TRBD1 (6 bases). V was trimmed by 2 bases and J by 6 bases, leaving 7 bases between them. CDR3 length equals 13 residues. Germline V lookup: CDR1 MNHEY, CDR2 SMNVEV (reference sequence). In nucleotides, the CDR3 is TGTGCCAGCAGTTTACAGGGGCCCGGGGAGCTGTTTTTT. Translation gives CASSLQGPGELFF.

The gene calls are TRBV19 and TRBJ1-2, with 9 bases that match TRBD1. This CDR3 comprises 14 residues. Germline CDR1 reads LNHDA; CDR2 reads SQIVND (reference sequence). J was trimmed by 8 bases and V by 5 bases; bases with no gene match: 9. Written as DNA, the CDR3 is TGTGCCAGTAGTGCTGGACAGGGGAGCGGCGGCTACACCTTC. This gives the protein CASSAGQGSGGYTF.

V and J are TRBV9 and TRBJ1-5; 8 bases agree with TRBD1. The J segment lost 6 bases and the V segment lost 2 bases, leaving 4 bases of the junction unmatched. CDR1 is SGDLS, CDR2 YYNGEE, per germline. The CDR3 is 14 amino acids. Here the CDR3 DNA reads TGTGCCAGCAGCGTGACAGGGGATACTCAGCCCCAGCATTTT. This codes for CASSVTGDTQPQHF.

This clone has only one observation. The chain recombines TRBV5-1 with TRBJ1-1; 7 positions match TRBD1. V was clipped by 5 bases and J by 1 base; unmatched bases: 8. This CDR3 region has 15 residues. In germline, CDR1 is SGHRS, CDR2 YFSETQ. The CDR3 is CASRRTGQQNTEAFF. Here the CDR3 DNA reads TGCGCCAGCAGACGGACGGGACAGCAGAACACTGAAGCTTTCTTT.

DNA of the CDR3: TGCAGCGTTGCCAGGGATAGGACCGGGGAGCTGTTTTTT. Translated, it gives CSVARDRTGELFF. The rearrangement links TRBV29-1 to TRBJ2-2; D is possibly TRBD1 (5 bases). The V and J ends lost 4 bases and 5 bases respectively, with 11 bases between them. CDR1 is SQVTM and CDR2 is ANQGSEA in the germline V gene. The CDR3 has 13 residues.

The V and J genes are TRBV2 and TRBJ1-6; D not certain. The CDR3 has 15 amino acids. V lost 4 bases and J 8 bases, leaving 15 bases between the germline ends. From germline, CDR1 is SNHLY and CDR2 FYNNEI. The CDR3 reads CASSVYPRSDSPLHF. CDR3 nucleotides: TGTGCCAGCAGTGTCTACCCCCGATCGGATTCACCCCTCCACTTT.

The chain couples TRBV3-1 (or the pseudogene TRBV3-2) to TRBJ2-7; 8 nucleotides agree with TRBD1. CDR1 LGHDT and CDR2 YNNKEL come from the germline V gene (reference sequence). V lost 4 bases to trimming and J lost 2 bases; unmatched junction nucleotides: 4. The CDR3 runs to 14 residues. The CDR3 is CASSPGTGPYEQYF. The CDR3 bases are TGTGCCAGCAGCCCCGGGACAGGACCCTACGAGCAGTACTTC.

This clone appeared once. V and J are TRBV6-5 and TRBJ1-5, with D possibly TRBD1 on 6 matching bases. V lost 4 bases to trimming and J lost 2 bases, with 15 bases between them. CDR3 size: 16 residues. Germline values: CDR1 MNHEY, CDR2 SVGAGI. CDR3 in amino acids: CASSSRDRNGNQPQHF. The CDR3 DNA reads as TGTGCCAGCAGTTCTCGAGACAGGAATGGCAATCAGCCCCAGCATTTT.

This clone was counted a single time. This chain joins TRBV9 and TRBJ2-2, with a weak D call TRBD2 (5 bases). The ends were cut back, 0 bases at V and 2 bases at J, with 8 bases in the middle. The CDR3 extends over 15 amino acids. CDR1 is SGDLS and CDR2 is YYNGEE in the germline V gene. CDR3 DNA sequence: TGTGCCAGCAGCGTAGGTGGGAGCAACACCGGGGAGCTGTTTTTT. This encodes CASSVGGSNTGELFF.

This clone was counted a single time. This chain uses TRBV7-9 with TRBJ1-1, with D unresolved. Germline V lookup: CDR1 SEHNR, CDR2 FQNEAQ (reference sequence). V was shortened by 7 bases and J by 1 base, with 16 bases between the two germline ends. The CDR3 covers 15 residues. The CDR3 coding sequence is TGTGCCAGCACTCCGTGGAGGGTTAGGAACACTGAAGCTTTCTTT. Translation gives CASTPWRVRNTEAFF.